The text below deals with one TCR beta chain. Its recognized antigen is unknown. No base quality information exists; no much larger clone differs at one position. V sheds 5 bases and J sheds 8 bases, leaving 24 bases between their ends. The CDR3 holds 16 amino acids from the cysteine to the phenylalanine. Only the CDR3 region is kept as DNA, spanning 48 bases read in frame from base 1. According to the germline V gene (reference sequence), CDR1 reads LNHNV and CDR2 reads YYDKDF. Using the immunoSEQ TRB Survey service, rearranged CDR3 beta regions were amplified from genomic DNA with multiplex V and J primers. To keep sequencing depth the same across samples, survey-level depth of up to 500,000 reads per sample was applied. The libraries were purified and pooled, then sequenced using Illumina technology. In the paper's pipeline: immunoSEQ online tools were used for productive clonality, sample overlap, pairwise scatters, CDR3 beta length, V/D/J gene usage and productiveness. Alongside Shannon and Simpson indices, calculated diversity was computed as the number of unique rearrangements divided by total templates, multiplied by 100. Z-score normalized data were analyzed by principal component analysis with the R prcomp function and the ggbiplot package. Blood-rectal clonal overlap within each subject was quantified with Morisita's index. The table comes from immuneACCESS by way of TCRdb, which keeps in-frame sequences with V and J called. Part of the clones is missing from these tables; in studies checked, under half for an unresolved V gene and the rest for unknown reasons. V and J calls and clone size follow that table, whereas D and trimming were derived from the DNA. This sample holds tens of thousands of clones; 70% to 85% were observed only once. The top ten clonotypes cover around 5% of the sample.

This sample is part of a study of pediatric ulcerative colitis (dated by TCRdb to the late 2010s). Looking at the study overall: About seven ulcerative colitis patients had pancolitis and two had left-sided colitis, with histology consistent with ulcerative colitis in all. By Pediatric Ulcerative Colitis Activity Index, a couple of patients had mild disease, several had moderate disease and three had acute severe colitis. From under 10 newly diagnosed, treatment-naive pediatric ulcerative colitis patients and a handful of non-IBD control children, paired blood and rectal samples were collected. Results and caveats for the whole study, not just this receptor: Rectal repertoire features separated controls, mild-moderate and acute severe colitis patients; acute severe colitis showed reduced rectal diversity due to clonal expansions. A couple of rectal CDR3 clonotypes were found in every ulcerative colitis patient but in no control. Clonal overlap between a subject's own blood and rectum was significantly greater in ulcerative colitis patients than in controls, which suggests more T cell trafficking to inflamed tissue. Because the repertoires came from total lymphocyte DNA, rare subsets such as regulatory T cells may have patterns that are not reflected. For technical reasons, substantially fewer templates were yielded by the blood samples of two patients, and these blood samples were excluded from blood-rectal overlap analysis. Only a few individuals were included in the healthy control group, which was small.

Ulcerative colitis patients had received no immunosuppressive medication before the diagnostic colonoscopy. A blood sample was obtained concurrently with the colonoscopy. The Wizard kit (Promega) was used to extract genomic DNA from the blood and intestinal samples. Material for sequencing was blood. The chain is encoded by TRBV15 joined to TRBJ1-2; the D gene is perhaps TRBD1, on 5 matching bases. The receptor was derived from a boy aged 5 to 17 with moderate ulcerative colitis. The nucleotides are TGTGCCACCAGCTATCCTAAGGGTCCAGGGCCGGTGGGCTACACCTTC. The translation is CATSYPKGPGPVGYTF.